One sample yielded the 32 T cell receptor beta chains listed below, sequenced in a study of T cell responses to AZD1222 COVID-19 vaccine. The protocol was immunoSEQ multiplex PCR, while the TCRdb copy is restricted to in-frame clones and leaves out a portion. The sample lists about 99,000 clones, approximately 90% occurring once. The input for sequencing was peripheral blood, taken 28 days after the second AZD1222 dose. These receptors were collected from an adult who received the AZD1222 COVID-19 vaccine.

CDR3 amino acids: CASSLAGVRDRTEAFF. CDR3 in DNA: TGTGCCAGCAGCTTAGCCGGGGTACGGGATCGCACTGAAGCTTTCTTT. V is TRBV11-2 and J is TRBJ1-1; D ambiguous. Trimming removed 1 base from V and 4 bases from J, with 16 bases in between. CDR3 size: 16 residues. Germline V lookup: CDR1 SGHAT, CDR2 FQNNGV.

The chain couples TRBV27 to TRBJ1-5; D gene unclear. The germline V and J ends were trimmed by 8 bases and 2 bases, with 22 bases remaining between them. The length of the CDR3 is 17 residues. The germline gives CDR1 MNHEY, CDR2 SMNVEV (reference sequence). In DNA, the CDR3 is TGTGCCAGCGCAAGGCGGAGTTCCCCCTCGGGCAATCAGCCCCAGCATTTT. It is translated as CASARRSSPSGNQPQHF.

The V gene is TRBV9, the J gene TRBJ2-7, with 9 bases fitting TRBD2. CDR1 and CDR2 from the germline V gene are SGDLS and YYNGEE. The CDR3 runs to 14 residues. V lost 4 bases, J lost 4 bases, and 6 bases stayed unmatched. The CDR3 region has the DNA TGTGCCAGCAGCAGGGCTAGCGGGAAATACGAGCAGTACTTC. Translating it yields CASSRASGKYEQYF. The full variable domain, completed using reference TRBV9 and TRBJ2-7, is DSGVTQTPKHLITATGQRVTLRCSPRSGDLSVYWYQQSLDQGLQFLIQYYNGEERAKGNILERFSAQQFPDLHSELNLSSLELGDSALYFCASSRASGKYEQYFGPGTRLTVT.

The chain joins TRBV28 to TRBJ1-5; maybe TRBD1 (5 bases). Per the germline V gene, CDR1 is MDHEN and CDR2 is SYDVKM. The CDR3 has 15 residues. The germline V and J ends were trimmed by 5 bases and 4 bases, with 15 bases remaining between them. The CDR3 sequence: CASSRGEGLNQPQHF. The CDR3 DNA is TGTGCCAGCAGTCGGGGGGAGGGATTAAATCAGCCCCAGCATTTT.

The V call is TRBV7-2, the J call TRBJ1-1; TRBD1 aligns across 7 bases. This CDR3 contains 17 residues. V shed 5 bases, J shed 3 bases, and the junction held 15 bases outside the gene matches. Germline V gene data show CDR1 as SGHTA and CDR2 as FQGNSA. The CDR3 DNA follows: TGTGCCAGCAGCGTCAGGGGGGGGTTGGTTGTTCACACTGAAGCTTTCTTT. It codes for CASSVRGGLVVHTEAFF.

The V gene is TRBV29-1, the J gene TRBJ1-2, with D unclear. Trimming pared 5 bases from V and 0 bases from J, leaving 4 bases between. CDR3 length equals 11 residues. Germline-derived CDR1 and CDR2 are SQVTM and ANQGSEA. The CDR3 DNA follows: TGCAGCGTTCCCTCTAACTATGGCTACACCTTC. This encodes CSVPSNYGYTF.

The chain combines TRBV28 with TRBJ1-3; possible D gene TRBD1, 5 bases. Trimming left V 4 bases short and J 0 bases short, with 7 bases between. Germline V lookup: CDR1 MDHEN, CDR2 SYDVKM. There are 14 residues in the CDR3. The CDR3 reads CASSYRYSGNTIYF. CDR3 in DNA: TGTGCCAGCAGTTACAGGTACTCTGGAAACACCATATATTTT.

The rearrangement uses TRBV3-1 (or the pseudogene TRBV3-2) and TRBJ2-7; a possible D gene is TRBD2 (6 bases). Germline assignment: CDR1 LGHDT and CDR2 YNNKEL (reference sequence). The length of the CDR3 is 15 residues. V was cut by 1 base and J by 0 bases, with 10 bases left in between. The CDR3: CASSQAGTGSYEQYF. CDR3 nucleotides: TGTGCCAGCAGCCAAGCCGGGACTGGCTCCTACGAGCAGTACTTC.

This clone was detected only once. The chain uses TRBV6-2 or TRBV6-3 and TRBJ2-1; the match to TRBD2 covers 11 bases. Germline trimming cut 2 bases from V and 7 bases from J; bases unmatched to any gene: 7. The germline gives CDR1 MNHEY, CDR2 SVGEGT. This CDR3 is built from 16 residues. CDR3 sequence: CASSYGPASGGNEQFF. The DNA of the CDR3 is TGTGCCAGCAGTTACGGGCCTGCTAGCGGGGGGAATGAGCAGTTCTTC.

The gene calls are TRBV12-5 and TRBJ2-5; D possibly matches TRBD1 or TRBD2 (5 bases each). Trimming stripped 0 bases from V and 1 base from J, with 9 bases between. This CDR3 has 15 amino acids. Germline CDR1 LGHNT, CDR2 FRNRAP. The CDR3 DNA sequence: TGTGCTAGTGGTTTGGTACATGGGACCCAAGAGACCCAGTACTTC. This sequence encodes CASGLVHGTQETQYF.

The V and J genes are TRBV19 and TRBJ1-1, with 7 bases lining up with TRBD1. The length of the CDR3 is 15 residues. V shed 6 bases, J shed 1 base, and the junction held 8 bases outside the gene matches. Germline CDR1 reads LNHDA; CDR2 reads SQIVND (reference sequence). CDR3 coding DNA: TGTGCCAGTAGCCTGGGGGGACAGAAGAACACTGAAGCTTTCTTT. Translation gives CASSLGGQKNTEAFF.

J is TRBJ1-1 and V is TRBV12-3 or TRBV12-4; D is uncertain. The CDR3 loop spans 13 amino acids. Trimming took 6 bases from V and 0 from J, leaving 8 bases between them. CDR3 residues: CASRSNLNTEAFF. CDR3 sequence (DNA): TGTGCCAGCAGGTCGAATTTGAACACTGAAGCTTTCTTT.

V and J are TRBV28 and TRBJ2-7; no clear D gene. Germline CDR1 and CDR2: MDHEN and SYDVKM. CDR3 length equals 12 residues. Trimming took off 2 bases at V and 6 bases at J, with 8 bases between the two ends. The CDR3 sequence: CASSLGYSEQYF. Here the CDR3 DNA reads TGTGCCAGCAGTTTAGGGTATAGCGAGCAGTACTTC.

The rearrangement links TRBV19 to TRBJ1-2; 8 nucleotides match TRBD1. Unmatched junction bases numbered 7, after V lost 6 bases and J lost 4 bases. From germline, CDR1 is LNHDA and CDR2 SQIVND (reference sequence). The CDR3 covers 14 residues. Written as DNA, the CDR3 is TGTGCCAGTAGATCGACAGGGGAGGCCTATGGCTACACCTTC. Its translation: CASRSTGEAYGYTF. Full variable domain (outside the CDR3, taken from reference TRBV19 and TRBJ1-2): DGGITQSPKYLFRKEGQNVTLSCEQNLNHDAMYWYRQDPGQGLRLIYYSQIVNDFQKGDIAEGYSVSREKKESFPLTVTSAQKNPTAFYLCASRSTGEAYGYTFGSGTRLTVV.

This chain joins TRBV19 and TRBJ2-3; no clear D gene. Germline CDR1 and CDR2: LNHDA and SQIVND (reference sequence). CDR3 length equals 15 residues. V dropped 5 bases and J dropped 2 bases, with 14 bases sitting between them. The DNA for the CDR3 is TGTGCCAGTAGTTGGGGATCTCAACACACAGATACGCAGTATTTT. As protein: CASSWGSQHTDTQYF.

The genes are TRBV19 and TRBJ1-2; TRBD1 aligns across 9 bases. V lost 5 bases to trimming and J lost 7 bases; unmatched junction nucleotides: 14. CDR3 size: 16 residues. Germline V lookup: CDR1 LNHDA, CDR2 SQIVND (reference sequence). The CDR3 DNA is TGTGCCAGTAGTCCCCGGGACAGGGAAGGCGCGACTGGCTACACCTTC. Translated: CASSPRDREGATGYTF.

V is TRBV5-4 and J is TRBJ2-1; 9 bases align to TRBD2. The CDR3 contains 18 residues. The V gene end was trimmed by 0 bases and the J gene end by 3 bases; junction bases not matched to a gene: 10. CDR1 is SGHNT and CDR2 is YYREEE in the germline V gene (reference sequence). CDR3 DNA sequence: TGTGCCAGCAGCTTGGGGGGGGCTAGCGGGAACCTCTACAATGAGCAGTTCTTC. This gives the protein CASSLGGASGNLYNEQFF.

This chain joins TRBV25-1 and TRBJ1-1; 10 nucleotides agree with TRBD1. This CDR3 is built from 16 residues. Germline assignment: CDR1 MGHDK and CDR2 SYGVNS. V lost 3 bases and J lost 3; bases outside the gene matches: 7. The CDR3 loop reads CASSDKGQGPYTEAFF. Here the CDR3 DNA reads TGTGCCAGCAGTGATAAGGGACAGGGGCCCTACACTGAAGCTTTCTTT.

This chain uses TRBV28 with TRBJ2-1, with a weak D call TRBD2 (5 bases). This CDR3 is 16 amino acids long. The germline gives CDR1 MDHEN, CDR2 SYDVKM. The V end was cut by 8 bases, the J end by 2 bases, with 19 bases between. CDR3 amino acids: CASCLRGSPTYNEQFF. CDR3 nucleotides: TGTGCCAGCTGCCTACGAGGGTCCCCCACCTACAATGAGCAGTTCTTC.

V usage is TRBV27 and J usage is TRBJ2-7; a possible D gene is TRBD2 (5 bases). CDR1 MNHEY and CDR2 SMNVEV come from the germline V gene (reference sequence). V was trimmed by 2 bases and J by 0 bases, leaving 8 bases between them. This CDR3 spans 14 amino acids. DNA for the CDR3: TGTGCCAGCAGTTTAGGGAGAACCTCCTACGAGCAGTACTTC. It codes for CASSLGRTSYEQYF.

The chain has TRBV20-1 and TRBJ1-1; no firm D call. The CDR3 runs to 13 residues. V was cut by 3 bases and J by 6 bases, with 14 bases left in between. The V gene's germline CDR1 is DFQATT and CDR2 SNEGSKA (reference sequence). As DNA, the CDR3 is TGCAGTGCTAGTCGGGCGGGGAAACCTGAAGCTTTCTTT. It encodes CSASRAGKPEAFF.

The chain links TRBV3-1 (or the pseudogene TRBV3-2) to TRBJ1-2, with D uncertain. V shed 0 bases and J shed 5 bases, with 7 bases lying between them. Germline-derived CDR1 and CDR2 are LGHDT and YNNKEL (reference sequence). The CDR3 contains 13 residues. The CDR3 DNA reads TGTGCCAGCAGCCAAGAGGGCGCATATGGCTACACCTTC. Residues: CASSQEGAYGYTF.

This chain uses TRBV10-1 with TRBJ2-1, with 8 bases aligning to TRBD2. The CDR3 consists of 15 residues. Looked up from germline, CDR1 is WNHNN and CDR2 is SYGVQD (reference sequence). The V segment lost 6 bases and the J segment 6 bases; nucleotides outside the gene matches: 10. Written as DNA, the CDR3 is TGCGCCAGCAGCCTGGCTAGCGGGCCGCGCAATGAGCAGTTCTTC. It encodes CASSLASGPRNEQFF.

The gene calls are TRBV7-2 and TRBJ2-7, with TRBD1 matching 7 bases. V lost 4 bases and J lost 3; bases outside the gene matches: 12. CDR1 and CDR2 (germline): SGHTA, FQGNSA. The CDR3 totals 16 residues. The CDR3 is CASSSDPGQHNYEQYF. The CDR3, as DNA: TGTGCCAGCAGCTCGGATCCGGGACAGCACAACTACGAGCAGTACTTC.

This chain joins TRBV18 and TRBJ1-5; no clear D. This CDR3 has 12 residues. Trimming pared 2 bases from V and 7 bases from J, leaving 6 bases between. CDR1 is KGHSH and CDR2 is LQKENI in the germline V gene. DNA of the CDR3: TGTGCCAGCTCACCAAACAACCAGCCCCAGCATTTT. As protein: CASSPNNQPQHF.

The V call is TRBV6-5, the J call TRBJ2-5; no clear D. Trimming took off 6 bases at V and 5 bases at J, with 13 bases between the two ends. CDR1 is MNHEY and CDR2 is SVGAGI in the germline V gene. The CDR3 sequence is 13 residues long. The CDR3, as DNA: TGTGCCAGCAGCCGCCAGGTCCGGGAGACCCAGTACTTC. Residues: CASSRQVRETQYF.

The gene calls are TRBV28 and TRBJ1-1, with D perhaps matching TRBD1 (5 bases). The CDR3 sequence is 16 residues long. Looked up from germline, CDR1 is MDHEN and CDR2 is SYDVKM. Trimming removed 5 bases at V and 2 bases at J, with 18 bases between. The DNA of the CDR3 is TGTGCCAGCAGTGGGGGAGGGAGTGGGATAAACACTGAAGCTTTCTTT. Protein: CASSGGGSGINTEAFF.

In its sample, this clone was seen a few times. The chain joins TRBV6-5 to TRBJ2-7; TRBD1 matches at 7 bases. The CDR3 runs to 15 residues. Germline assignment: CDR1 MNHEY and CDR2 SVGAGI. Losses at the gene ends were 6 bases for V and 4 bases for J; bases not matched to a gene: 12. The CDR3 sequence: CASRPQYRGSYEQYF. CDR3 in DNA: TGTGCCAGCAGGCCACAGTACAGGGGTTCGTACGAGCAGTACTTC.

The chain links TRBV10-1 to TRBJ2-1; 14 bases map to TRBD2. CDR3 size: 15 residues. The V gene end was trimmed by 5 bases and the J gene end by 10 bases; junction bases not matched to a gene: 7. CDR1 is WNHNN and CDR2 is SYGVQD in the germline V gene (reference sequence). The CDR3 nucleotides are TGCGCCAGCAGTCCCGGGACTAGCGGGAGTTGGGAGCAGTTCTTC. Protein product: CASSPGTSGSWEQFF.

The V and J genes are TRBV19 and TRBJ2-7; perhaps TRBD1 as D (6 bases). The V gene lost 6 bases and the J gene lost 2 bases, with 17 bases spanning the gap. CDR1 and CDR2 from the germline V gene are LNHDA and SQIVND (reference sequence). The CDR3 is made up of 15 amino acids. The CDR3 nucleotides read TGTGCCAGTAGATTACAGGGCGTCCCGACCTACGAGCAGTACTTC. Translated, it gives CASRLQGVPTYEQYF.

The rearrangement links TRBV5-1 to TRBJ2-5, with D unclear. V dropped 1 base and J dropped 5 bases, with 9 bases sitting between them. The CDR3 totals 13 residues. Germline V lookup: CDR1 SGHRS, CDR2 YFSETQ. The CDR3 spells CASSLRVRETQYF. The CDR3 DNA reads as TGCGCCAGCAGCTTGCGGGTCCGGGAGACCCAGTACTTC. Complete variable domain (other parts from reference TRBV5-1 and TRBJ2-5): KAGVTQTPRYLIKTRGQQVTLSCSPISGHRSVSWYQQTPGQGLQFLFEYFSETQRNKGNFPGRFSGRQFSNSRSEMNVSTLELGDSALYLCASSLRVRETQYFGPGTRLLVL.

The gene calls are TRBV7-9 and TRBJ1-1; D perhaps matches TRBD1 (5 bases). Germline V gene lookup returns CDR1 SEHNR and CDR2 FQNEAQ (reference sequence). Trimming removed 3 bases from V and 1 base from J, with 9 bases in between. There are 14 residues in the CDR3. CDR3 in amino acids: CASSLIGANTEAFF. The CDR3, as DNA: TGTGCCAGCAGCTTGATAGGGGCGAACACTGAAGCTTTCTTT. The full variable domain, with the rest looked up from reference TRBV7-9 and TRBJ1-1, is DTGVSQNPRHKITKRGQNVTFRCDPISEHNRLYWYRQTLGQGPEFLTYFQNEAQLEKSRLLSDRFSAERPKGSFSTLEIQRTEQGDSAMYLCASSLIGANTEAFFGQGTRLTVV.